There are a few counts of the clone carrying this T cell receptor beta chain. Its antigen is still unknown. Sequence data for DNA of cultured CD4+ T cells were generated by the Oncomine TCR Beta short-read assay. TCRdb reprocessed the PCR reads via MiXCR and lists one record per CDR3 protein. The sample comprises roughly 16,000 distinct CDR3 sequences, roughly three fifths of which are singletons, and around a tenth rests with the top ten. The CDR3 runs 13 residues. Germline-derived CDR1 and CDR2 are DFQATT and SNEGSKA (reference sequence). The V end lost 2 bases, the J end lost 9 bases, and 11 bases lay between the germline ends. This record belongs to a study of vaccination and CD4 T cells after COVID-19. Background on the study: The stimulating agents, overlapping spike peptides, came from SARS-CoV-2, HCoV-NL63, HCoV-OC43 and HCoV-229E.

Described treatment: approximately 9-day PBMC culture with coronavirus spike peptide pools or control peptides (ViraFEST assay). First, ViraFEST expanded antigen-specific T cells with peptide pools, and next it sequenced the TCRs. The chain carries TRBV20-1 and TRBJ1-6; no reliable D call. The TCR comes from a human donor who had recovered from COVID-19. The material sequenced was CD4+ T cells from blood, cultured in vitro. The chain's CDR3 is CSARSGIGSPLHF. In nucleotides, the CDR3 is TGCAGTGCTAGATCCGGTATCGGTTCACCCCTCCACTTT.